The rows below give T cell receptor beta chains drawn from one sample of a study of blood T cell repertoires in COVID-19. The protocol was immunoSEQ multiplex PCR, while the TCRdb copy is restricted to in-frame clones and leaves out a portion. The sample has about 250,000 clones; about 90% are singletons. Sequenced input: peripheral blood. Receptors originate from a man older than 75 with acute or convalescent COVID-19. Each CDR3 is given with its conserved first and last residue. A D gene is named only where the DNA matches it firmly. Where a row states a size, it is once, few, many or the class of an expanded clone; other rows omit it.

V gene	J gene	clone size	D gene	CDR3 DNA	CDR3 protein
TRBV2	TRBJ1-5	.	TRBD1	TGTGCCAGCAGTGTCCGACAGGGTAACAATCAGCCCCAGCATTTT	CASSVRQGNNQPQHF
TRBV6-5	TRBJ2-6	.	TRBD1	TGTGCCAGCAGTTGGCAGGGGGCGAAGAACGTCCTGACTTTC	CASSWQGAKNVLTF
TRBV10-3	TRBJ1-5	.	.	TGTGCCTCAAACAGGGATAGCAATCAGCCCCAGCATTTT	CASNRDSNQPQHF
TRBV27	TRBJ1-5	.	.	TGTGCCAGCAGTTTGCGAAGGCCGGAGAATCAGCCCCAGCATTTT	CASSLRRPENQPQHF
TRBV7-3	TRBJ2-3	.	TRBD2	TGTGCCAGCAGCTTAAACGGGAGGACTCGCACAGATACGCAGTATTTT	CASSLNGRTRTDTQYF
TRBV7-9	TRBJ2-2	.	.	TGTGCCAGCAGCTTAACGGGGGAGGTCGGGGAGCTGTTTTTT	CASSLTGEVGELFF
TRBV9	TRBJ1-6	.	TRBD1	TGTGCCAGCAGCTCCCGGACAGGACCTCTGGGAGGTTCACCCCTCCACTTT	CASSSRTGPLGGSPLHF
TRBV18	TRBJ2-4	few	.	TGTGCCAGCTCACCACCGAATACAGTACCCAAAAACATTCAGTACTTC	CASSPPNTVPKNIQYF
TRBV18	TRBJ2-2	.	TRBD2	TGTGCCAGCTCTCTCGGACTAGCGGGAGTAAGTTACACCGGGGAGCTGTTTTTT	CASSLGLAGVSYTGELFF
TRBV5-1	TRBJ2-7	.	TRBD1	TGCGCCAGCAGCTTGGGGGACAGGTACTACGAGCAGTACTTC	CASSLGDRYYEQYF
TRBV19	TRBJ2-3	once	TRBD2	TGTGCCAGTAGTCCTGGACTAGCGGGAGTTGATACGCAGTATTTT	CASSPGLAGVDTQYF
TRBV6-5	TRBJ2-5	once	TRBD1	TGTGCCAGCAGGGTGCCGGGACAGCAAGAGACCCAGTACTTC	CASRVPGQQETQYF
TRBV5-1	TRBJ1-2	.	.	TGCGCCAGCAGCCCCGGACAGCTCTATGGCTACACCTTC	CASSPGQLYGYTF
TRBV3-1/TRBV3-2	TRBJ2-7	.	.	TGTGCCAGCAGCCAAGCTGGGGCTGGTCGGGCCTACGAGCAGTACTTC	CASSQAGAGRAYEQYF
TRBV5-4	TRBJ2-3	.	TRBD2	TGTGCCAGCAGCTTGCACGGGGGGTCATTAAGGGATACGCAGTATTTT	CASSLHGGSLRDTQYF
TRBV11-2	TRBJ1-6	.	TRBD1	TGTGCCAGCAGCTTAAGCCAGGGGGGTATTTTAAACTCACCCCTCCACTTT	CASSLSQGGILNSPLHF
TRBV6-5	TRBJ1-3	.	.	TGTGCCAGCAGAGACAGGTTCTCTGGAAACACCATATATTTT	CASRDRFSGNTIYF